The 5 T cell receptor beta chains below all came from one sample that was sequenced in a study of CDR3 diversity in severe acne. TCRdb analysed the PCR reads with MiXCR anew, one entry per CDR3 protein. Here the sample spans under 95,000 distinct CDR3 sequences, roughly half being singletons. The sample consisted of blood. The receptors derive from a male donor in good health, serving as a control.

V gene TRBV27 combines with J gene TRBJ2-2, with D maybe TRBD2 (5 bases). V lost 7 bases to trimming and J lost 3 bases, with 12 bases between them. The CDR3 extends over 14 amino acids. Germline V gene data show CDR1 as MNHEY and CDR2 as SMNVEV (reference sequence). DNA of the CDR3: TGTGCCAGCAATCGGTTGAGGGACACCGGGGAGCTGTTTTTT. Its translation: CASNRLRDTGELFF.

Concerning this clonotype: Without the conserved terminal phenylalanine or tryptophan, this CDR3 likely stems from a read error. It is unclear where the CDR3 begins or ends on the DNA, so no DNA is shown, and the CDR3 is as TCRdb lists it. The V call is TRBV11-2, the J call TRBJ2-7. The CDR3 comprises 10 residues, both ends counted. CDR1 SGHAT and CDR2 FQNNGV come from the germline V gene. CDR3 amino acids: CASSQSLPLQ.

This clonotype was recorded only once. V usage is TRBV6-5 and J usage is TRBJ2-1, with 7 bases fitting TRBD1. V gave up 5 bases and J gave up 1 base; unmatched junction bases: 2. CDR3 length: 14 amino acids. CDR1 and CDR2 (germline): MNHEY, SVGAGI. The CDR3 nucleotides read TGTGCCAGCAGTCGACAGGGTTCCTACAATGAGCAGTTCTTC. This sequence encodes CASSRQGSYNEQFF.

This clonotype has a handful of counts. The V gene is TRBV19, the J gene TRBJ1-5; D perhaps matches TRBD1 (5 bases). The V end lost 6 bases, the J end lost 6 bases, and 12 bases lay between the germline ends. The germline gives CDR1 LNHDA, CDR2 SQIVND (reference sequence). The CDR3 is 13 residues long. CDR3 DNA sequence: TGTGCCAGTAGAGCTGAGGGGAGTCAGCCCCAGCATTTT. As protein: CASRAEGSQPQHF. The full variable domain, completed using reference TRBV19 and TRBJ1-5, is DGGITQSPKYLFRKEGQNVTLSCEQNLNHDAMYWYRQDPGQGLRLIYYSQIVNDFQKGDIAEGYSVSREKKESFPLTVTSAQKNPTAFYLCASRAEGSQPQHFGDGTRLSIL.

By sample fraction, this clonotype is medium-sized (0.01 to 0.1%). V and J are TRBV7-9 and TRBJ2-2, with unresolved D. The CDR3 loop spans 13 amino acids. V was clipped by 5 bases and J by 6 bases, with 10 bases between them. Germline CDR1 SEHNR, CDR2 FQNEAQ (reference sequence). CDR3 protein: CASSQQMSGELFF. CDR3 coding DNA: TGTGCCAGCAGCCAACAAATGTCCGGGGAGCTGTTTTTT.